This entry features one TCR beta chain sequence. Its specificity is unknown. The data belong to a study of shared clonotypes between healthy human individuals. Overall study context: Contributing individuals were two females and a few males aged 18 to 49. General study results and limits: Among donors, clonotype sharing was expected to be affected by sequencing depth. Generally, naive subsets came out with larger estimated richness than memory subsets.

The CDR3 spans 14 residues. J was trimmed by 0 bases and V by 4 bases; bases with no gene match: 3. Germline CDR1 is SGHTA and CDR2 is FQGNSA. CD45RO-negative, CCR7-positively selected cells formed the naive CD8 fraction, excluding terminally differentiated effector memory CD45RA+ cells. The assay was run at deep level. Produced via immunoSEQ multiplex PCR; TCRdb's table is partial and in-frame only. The sample has about 2.1 million clones; 85% to 95% are singletons. Sequencing was carried out using naive CD8+ T cells from PBMCs. The chain links TRBV7-2 to TRBJ2-7, with TRBD1 identical over 7 bases. This sequence was found in a man in his late teens or twenties in good health. Some clones in this sample may be carry-over from other donors' samples. The DNA of the CDR3 is TGTGCCAGCAGCTACGGGACAGCCTCCTACGAGCAGTACTTC. Translated, it gives CASSYGTASYEQYF.